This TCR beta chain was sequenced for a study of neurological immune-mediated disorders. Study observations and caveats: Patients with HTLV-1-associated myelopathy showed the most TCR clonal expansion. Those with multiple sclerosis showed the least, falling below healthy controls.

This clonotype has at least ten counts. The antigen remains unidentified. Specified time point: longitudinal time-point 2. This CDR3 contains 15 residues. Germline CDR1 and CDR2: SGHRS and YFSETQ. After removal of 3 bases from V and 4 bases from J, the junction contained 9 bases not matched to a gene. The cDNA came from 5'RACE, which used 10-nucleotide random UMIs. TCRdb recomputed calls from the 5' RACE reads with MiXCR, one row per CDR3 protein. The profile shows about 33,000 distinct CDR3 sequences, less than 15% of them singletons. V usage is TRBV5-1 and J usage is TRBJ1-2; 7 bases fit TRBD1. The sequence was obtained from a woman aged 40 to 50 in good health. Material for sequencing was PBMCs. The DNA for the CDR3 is TGCGCCAGCAGCTGGAAGACAGGGAAGATCTATGGCTACACCTTC. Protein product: CASSWKTGKIYGYTF.